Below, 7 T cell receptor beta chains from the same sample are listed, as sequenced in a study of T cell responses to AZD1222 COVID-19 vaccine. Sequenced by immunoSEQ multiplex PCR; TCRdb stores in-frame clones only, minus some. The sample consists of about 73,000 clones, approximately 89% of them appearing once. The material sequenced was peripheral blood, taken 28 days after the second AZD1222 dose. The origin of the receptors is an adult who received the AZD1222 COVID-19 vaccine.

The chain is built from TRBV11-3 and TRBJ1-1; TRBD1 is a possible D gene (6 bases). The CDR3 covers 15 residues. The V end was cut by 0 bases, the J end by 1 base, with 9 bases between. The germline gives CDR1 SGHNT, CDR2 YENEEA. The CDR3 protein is CASSLERGGNTEAFF. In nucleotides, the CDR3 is TGTGCCAGCAGCTTAGAAAGGGGGGGGAACACTGAAGCTTTCTTT.

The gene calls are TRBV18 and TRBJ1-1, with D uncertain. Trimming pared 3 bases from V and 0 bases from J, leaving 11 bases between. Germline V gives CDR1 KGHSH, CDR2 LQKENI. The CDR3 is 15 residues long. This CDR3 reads CASSPGRQLNTEAFF. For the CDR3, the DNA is TGTGCCAGCTCACCCGGGCGGCAACTGAACACTGAAGCTTTCTTT. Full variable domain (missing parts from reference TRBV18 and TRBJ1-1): NAGVMQNPRHLVRRRGQEARLRCSPMKGHSHVYWYRQLPEEGLKFMVYLQKENIIDESGMPKERFSAEFPKEGPSILRIQQVVRGDSAAYFCASSPGRQLNTEAFFGQGTRLTVV.

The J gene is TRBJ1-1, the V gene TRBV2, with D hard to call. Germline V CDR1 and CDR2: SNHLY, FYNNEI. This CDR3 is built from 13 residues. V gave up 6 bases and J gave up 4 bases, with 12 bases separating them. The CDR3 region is CASREPGVTEAFF. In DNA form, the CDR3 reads TGTGCCAGCAGGGAACCCGGGGTCACTGAAGCTTTCTTT.

The CDR3 here is CASSLARGTQGETQYF. CDR3 sequence (DNA): TGTGCCAGCAGCTTAGCAAGGGGGACACAAGGCGAGACCCAGTACTTC. The rearrangement joins TRBV7-9 to TRBJ2-5; D is perhaps TRBD1 (6 bases). From germline, CDR1 is SEHNR and CDR2 FQNEAQ (reference sequence). Trimming shortened V by 0 bases and J by 5 bases, and 16 bases separated the two germline ends. This CDR3 is built from 16 residues.

The CDR3 DNA sequence: TGTGCCAGCAGCTTAAGAAGGAGGGGGCCCACCAATGAGCAGTTCTTC. This codes for CASSLRRRGPTNEQFF. V gene TRBV7-3 combines with J gene TRBJ2-1, with D tentatively TRBD1 (7 bases). Germline V gene lookup returns CDR1 SGHTA and CDR2 FQGTGA. This CDR3 has 16 amino acids. V was shortened by 1 base and J by 6 bases, with 16 bases between the two germline ends.

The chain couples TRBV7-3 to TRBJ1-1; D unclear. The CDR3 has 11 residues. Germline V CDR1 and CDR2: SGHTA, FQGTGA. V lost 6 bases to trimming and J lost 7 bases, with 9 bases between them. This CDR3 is CASRGGFEAFF. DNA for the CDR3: TGTGCCAGCAGGGGAGGGTTTGAAGCTTTCTTT.

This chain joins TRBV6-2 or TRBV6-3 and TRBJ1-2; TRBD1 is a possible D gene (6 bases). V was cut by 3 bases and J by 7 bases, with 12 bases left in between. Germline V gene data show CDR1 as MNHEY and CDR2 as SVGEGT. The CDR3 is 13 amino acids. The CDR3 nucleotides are TGTGCCAGCAGTTATGGGGGGCCTGGTGGCTACACCTTC. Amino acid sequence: CASSYGGPGGYTF.